This T cell receptor (beta chain) stems from a study of naive and memory T cell subsets. In germline, CDR1 is GTSNPN, CDR2 SVGIG (reference sequence). The CDR3 contains 14 residues. The V end lost 3 bases, the J end lost 7 bases, and 16 bases lay between the germline ends. This clonotype came up many times. The beta constant-region primer was an equimolar mix of two oligonucleotides covering TRBC1 and TRBC2. Four rounds of PCR amplified the ligated cDNA using nested alpha and beta constant-region primers plus SP2. TCRdb ran MiXCR on the UMI-ligation and nested PCR reads and lists one entry per CDR3 protein. Among 1,300 to 1,500 distinct CDR3 sequences listed, about 8% were seen once. CMV status came from CD4+ IFNgamma after overnight CMV lysate stimulation.

The specimen sequenced was CD8+ TEMRA cells from blood. Noted subset: effector memory re-expressing CD45RA, CD45RA+ CD27-. This TCR was recovered from a human donor in good health. J is TRBJ2-1 and V is TRBV30; D is possibly TRBD1 or TRBD2 (6 bases each). The CDR3 DNA reads as TGTGCCTGGAGCTATGGAGGGGGGTTGAATGAGCAGTTCTTC. Its translation: CAWSYGGGLNEQFF.